The TCR beta chain described here comes from a study of blood T cell repertoires in COVID-19. Study background: Spain, Italy and the United States supplied samples that represented acute and convalescent COVID-19. T cells, B-cell-depleted T cells, or PBMCs supplied cDNA or gDNA.

In the study's own analysis: Amplification of reference gene primers provided the estimated nucleated cell counts. Profiled with immunoSEQ multiplex PCR; TCRdb holds only in-frame clones, not every one. V and J calls plus clone size are reproduced from that table; the DNA served to infer D and trimming. The table includes about 370,000 clones, roughly nine tenths detected once. Each participant's cohort was designated according to participant-reported clinical history. The CDR3 spans 15 residues. Germline V lookup: CDR1 SEHNR, CDR2 FQNEAQ (reference sequence). Trimming at V came to 5 bases and at J to 4 bases, leaving 7 bases not matched to a gene.

The rearrangement links TRBV7-9 to TRBJ2-2; 7 nucleotides agree with TRBD2. The source is a woman in her 40s who had been exposed to COVID-19. Material for sequencing was PBMCs or T cells enriched from blood (not recorded which). CDR3 residues: CASSTGLDLTGELFF. For the CDR3, the DNA is TGTGCCAGCAGCACCGGACTAGATCTCACCGGGGAGCTGTTTTTT.